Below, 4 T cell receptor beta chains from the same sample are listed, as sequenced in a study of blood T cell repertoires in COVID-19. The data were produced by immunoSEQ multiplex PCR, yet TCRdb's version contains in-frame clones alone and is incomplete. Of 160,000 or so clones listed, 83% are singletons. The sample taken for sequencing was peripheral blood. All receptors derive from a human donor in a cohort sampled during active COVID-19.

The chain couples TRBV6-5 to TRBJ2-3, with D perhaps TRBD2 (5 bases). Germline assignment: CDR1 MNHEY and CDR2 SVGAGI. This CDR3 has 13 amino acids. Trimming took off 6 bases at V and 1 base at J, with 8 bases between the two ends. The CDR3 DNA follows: TGTGCCAGCAGGGACTGGGGCACAGATACGCAGTATTTT. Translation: CASRDWGTDTQYF.

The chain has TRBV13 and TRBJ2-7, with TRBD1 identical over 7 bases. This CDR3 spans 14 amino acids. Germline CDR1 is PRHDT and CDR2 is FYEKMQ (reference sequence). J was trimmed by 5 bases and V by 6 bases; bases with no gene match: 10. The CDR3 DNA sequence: TGTGCCAGCAGTCTAAGACAGGGTGGCCACGAGCAGTACTTC. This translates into CASSLRQGGHEQYF.

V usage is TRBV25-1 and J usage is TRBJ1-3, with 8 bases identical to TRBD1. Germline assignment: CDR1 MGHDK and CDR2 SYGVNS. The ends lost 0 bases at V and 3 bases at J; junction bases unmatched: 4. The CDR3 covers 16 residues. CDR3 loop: CASSEYGTGGGNTIYF. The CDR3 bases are TGTGCCAGCAGTGAATACGGGACAGGTGGTGGAAACACCATATATTTT.

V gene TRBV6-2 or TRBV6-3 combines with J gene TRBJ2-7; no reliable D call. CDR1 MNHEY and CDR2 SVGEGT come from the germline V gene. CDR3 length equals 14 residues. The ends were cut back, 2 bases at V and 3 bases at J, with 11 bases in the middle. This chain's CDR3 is CASSYPSPSYEQYF. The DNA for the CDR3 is TGTGCCAGCAGTTACCCATCTCCGAGCTACGAGCAGTACTTC.